This TCR beta chain is drawn from a study of control samples from healthy donors and cancer patients. Germline V lookup: CDR1 LNHDA, CDR2 SQIVND (reference sequence). V was clipped by 2 bases and J by 7 bases, with 9 bases between them. The CDR3 is 13 residues long. This table comes from immunoSEQ multiplex PCR, and its TCRdb copy is limited to in-frame clones, with some not included. The data show under 200,000 clones, 80% to 95% seen once. V is TRBV19 and J is TRBJ1-5, with D possibly matching TRBD1 (6 bases). The sequenced sample was blood. The receptor comes from a woman aged 55-69 years in good health. In DNA form, the CDR3 reads TGTGCCAGTAGTATAACAGGGCCGCAGCCCCAGCATTTT. It codes for CASSITGPQPQHF.